The T cell receptor beta chain described here comes from a study of response to subunit inactivated influenza vaccine. Study observations and caveats: Every seasonal influenza vaccination brings in few new T cells, the authors suggested.

Via MiXCR, TCRdb re-called the RT-PCR reads, giving one row per CDR3 protein. The table records under 750,000 distinct CDR3 sequences, about an eighth of them present only once. This clonotype came up many times. Antigen unknown. V was clipped by 3 bases and J by 4 bases, with 18 bases between them. This CDR3 is 16 amino acids long. Germline CDR1 SGHTA, CDR2 FQGNSA. This specimen was PBMCs from blood, taken on the day of vaccination. The receptor was derived from a man aged 50 to 59 who received an inactivated influenza vaccine. V is TRBV7-2 and J is TRBJ1-2, with D perhaps TRBD1 (6 bases). In nucleotides, the CDR3 is TGTGCCAGCAGCTTTCAATCCGGACGGACAGTCTATGGCTACACCTTC. This translates into CASSFQSGRTVYGYTF.